This T cell receptor (beta chain) comes out of a study of blood T cell repertoires in COVID-19. Study-wide context: COVID-19 samples, acute and convalescent, were from the United States, Italy and Spain. T cells, B-cell-depleted T cells, or PBMCs supplied cDNA or gDNA.

In the authors' methods: How many nucleated cells were present was estimated from reference gene primer amplification. The repertoire was sequenced with immunoSEQ multiplex PCR; TCRdb's copy has only in-frame clones and lacks some. Clone size and V and J calls were adopted from that table, with D and trimming inferred from the DNA. The sample carries 200,000 to 250,000 clones, around 82% recorded once. The trim removed 6 bases at V and 4 bases at J, leaving 7 bases unmatched. The CDR3 is 15 residues long. CDR1 and CDR2 (germline): ENHRY, SYGVKD. The clonotype was recovered from a human donor in a cohort sampled during active COVID-19. Specimen: peripheral blood. The J gene is TRBJ1-5, the V gene TRBV10-3; the match to TRBD1 covers 9 bases. This CDR3 reads CAISNGQGLNQPQHF. For the CDR3, the DNA is TGTGCCATCAGCAACGGACAGGGGCTTAATCAGCCCCAGCATTTT.